This TCR beta chain appears in the sequencing data of a study of cytotoxic CD8 clonotypes in ibrutinib-treated CLL. Only in-frame clones appear in the TCRdb table, and some are missing; sequencing was by immunoSEQ multiplex PCR. The sample comprises some 46,000 clones, 55% to 75% of which are singletons, and roughly 14% rests with the top ten. This clonotype was obtained from a human donor with chronic lymphocytic leukemia. The specimen comprised PBMCs, sampled after 12 months of ibrutinib treatment.

CDR3 coding DNA: TGTGCCAGCAGTTACACCGGGACAGGGGCCTACGAGCAGTACTTC. Protein: CASSYTGTGAYEQYF. The chain is built from TRBV28 and TRBJ2-7, with 10 nucleotides matching TRBD1. V gave up 4 bases and J gave up 2 bases; unmatched junction bases: 5. Germline V gives CDR1 MDHEN, CDR2 SYDVKM. This CDR3 comprises 15 residues.